A selection of T cell receptor beta chains follows, all from one sample in a study of T cell responses to AZD1222 COVID-19 vaccine. Libraries were prepared by immunoSEQ multiplex PCR; TCRdb keeps only in-frame clonotypes and omits some of them. The sample carries some 120,000 clones, 70% to 90% recorded once. The sequenced sample was peripheral blood, obtained on day 0 of AZD1222 vaccination. The origin of the receptors is an adult in good health. The CDR3 runs from the conserved cysteine through the conserved F or W. The order of the fields is CDR3 length, V gene, J gene, CDR3 protein.

cdr3_length: 14; v_call: TRBV5-1; j_call: TRBJ1-1; cdr3_aa: CASSLGDRHTEAFF
cdr3_length: 13; v_call: TRBV6-5; j_call: TRBJ1-1; cdr3_aa: CASRAGGNTEAFF
cdr3_length: 14; v_call: TRBV30; j_call: TRBJ1-1; cdr3_aa: CAWSSRGGNTEAFF
cdr3_length: 15; v_call: TRBV19; j_call: TRBJ2-7; cdr3_aa: CASSTGQIRPYEQYF
cdr3_length: 14; v_call: TRBV5-6; j_call: TRBJ1-2; cdr3_aa: CASSPWDRSYGYTF
cdr3_length: 12; v_call: TRBV29-1; j_call: TRBJ1-5; cdr3_aa: CSVEDIGRAQHF
cdr3_length: 15; v_call: TRBV5-1; j_call: TRBJ1-3; cdr3_aa: CASSLETGSGNTIYF
cdr3_length: 16; v_call: TRBV3-1/TRBV3-2; j_call: TRBJ2-5; cdr3_aa: CASSSSWQGARETQYF
cdr3_length: 14; v_call: TRBV3-1/TRBV3-2; j_call: TRBJ2-4; cdr3_aa: CASSLLSAKNIQYF
cdr3_length: 14; v_call: TRBV7-2; j_call: TRBJ2-5; cdr3_aa: CASSTWTSLETQYF
cdr3_length: 12; v_call: TRBV12-3/TRBV12-4; j_call: TRBJ1-2; cdr3_aa: CASRIQGRGYTF
cdr3_length: 19; v_call: TRBV7-9; j_call: TRBJ2-1; cdr3_aa: CASSPSARASGRSYNEQFF
cdr3_length: 16; v_call: TRBV6-5; j_call: TRBJ1-1; cdr3_aa: CASSFLRDGGNTEAFF
cdr3_length: 16; v_call: TRBV5-1; j_call: TRBJ1-2; cdr3_aa: CASTLTPGQYNYGYTF
cdr3_length: 17; v_call: TRBV4-3; j_call: TRBJ2-6; cdr3_aa: CASSQDLARSGANVLTF
cdr3_length: 13; v_call: TRBV4-3; j_call: TRBJ1-2; cdr3_aa: CASSQSDSVSYTF
cdr3_length: 15; v_call: TRBV21-1; j_call: TRBJ1-5; cdr3_aa: CASSKAEGSNQPQHF